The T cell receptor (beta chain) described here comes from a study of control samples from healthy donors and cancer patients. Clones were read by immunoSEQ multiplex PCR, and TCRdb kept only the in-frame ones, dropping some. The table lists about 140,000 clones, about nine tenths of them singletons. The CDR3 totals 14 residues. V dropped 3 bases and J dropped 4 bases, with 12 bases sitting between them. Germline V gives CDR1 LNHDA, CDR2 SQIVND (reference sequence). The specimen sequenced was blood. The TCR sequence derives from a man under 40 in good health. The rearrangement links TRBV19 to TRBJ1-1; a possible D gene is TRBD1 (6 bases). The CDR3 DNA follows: TGTGCCAGTAGTATCGGGGGGGCCGGCACTGAAGCTTTCTTT. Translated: CASSIGGAGTEAFF.